This is a list of T cell receptor beta chains from one sample in a study of cytomegalovirus exposure and HLA in healthy donors. Sequencing was performed with immunoSEQ multiplex PCR; in TCRdb, only in-frame clones are kept and a portion is missing. The table lists 90,000 to 100,000 clones, 70% to 80% of them singletons. The sample comprised PBMCs. The receptors originated from a man aged 60 to 75 in good health and CMV-seropositive. Each CDR3 is given without its conserved first and last residue. Size is stated for part of the rows, as once, few or many counts, or as a class when the clone is expanded.

>TRBJ1-6|few|TRBV7-6
ASSLAQSGTYNSPLH
>TRBJ1-4|few|TRBV4-1
ASSVRQGWELF
>TRBJ1-4|once|TRBV19
ASSRQVPTNEKLF
>TRBJ2-6|few|TRBV15
ATGTETGGANVLT
>TRBJ1-2|NA|TRBV25-1
ASSVPGANYGYT
>TRBJ2-3|NA|TRBV4-3
ASSPGQGADTQY
>TRBJ1-2|once|TRBV18
ASAGEDYGYT
>TRBJ1-2|NA|TRBV30
AWSLQGLYGYT
>TRBJ1-2|NA|TRBV7-9
ASSFGRSIGYGYT
>TRBJ2-2|NA|TRBV4-1
ASSQGHFLGTGELF
>TRBJ1-2|NA|TRBV9
ASSVGTGRYGYT
>TRBJ2-7|few|TRBV5-1
ASSLEQGGYEQY
>TRBJ2-5|NA|TRBV4-3
ASSQDVARQGTQY
>TRBJ2-2|few|TRBV4-3
ASSQDGTGGSGELF
>TRBJ2-1|NA|TRBV9
ASSVGGGGAYNEQF
>TRBJ1-2|NA|TRBV5-1
ASAGGVVYGYT
>TRBJ2-7|NA|TRBV7-8
ASSQTGNSYEQY
>TRBJ1-5|NA|TRBV2
ASKRTESNQPQH
>TRBJ1-1|NA|TRBV19
ASSTGTGRSVNTEAF
>TRBJ1-1|NA|TRBV9
ASSPSGGGDTEAF
>TRBJ2-5|NA|TRBV6-6
ASSYSAVEY
>TRBJ2-7|few|TRBV4-1
ASSQVYQVPEQY
>TRBJ1-2|NA|TRBV6-1
ASSVVSGVGYGYT
>TRBJ2-3|NA|TRBV11-2
ASSLALLTGGADTQY
>TRBJ2-3|NA|TRBV4-2
ASSPLSGVPDTQY
>TRBJ2-2|NA|TRBV14
ASSQLTSGVSAPGELF
>TRBJ2-1|NA|TRBV7-8
ASSLVGGISTYNEQF
>TRBJ2-1|NA|TRBV5-4
ASSGAGREQF
>TRBJ2-7|few|TRBV10-3
AARTGQLYEQY
>TRBJ2-1|NA|TRBV7-9
ASSASRRNYNEQF
>TRBJ2-2|NA|TRBV4-3
ASGKGQGIGELF
>TRBJ2-6|NA|TRBV6-5
ASSYSTGYGANVLT
>TRBJ1-4|NA|TRBV5-1
ASSLSGAGEKLF
>TRBJ1-5|NA|TRBV7-9
ASSLGHRDRGIWDQPQH
>TRBJ2-5|NA|TRBV6-5
ASSRLAGEETQY
>TRBJ2-7|NA|TRBV19
ASSIDLGGERQY
>TRBJ1-1|NA|TRBV5-1
ASSLSGTLEAF
>TRBJ2-5|NA|TRBV27
ASSTGTGGAETQY
>TRBJ2-7|NA|TRBV2
ASSLGGGQGHFSYEQY
>TRBJ2-3|NA|TRBV9
ASSVEWGLTDTQY
>TRBJ2-1|NA|TRBV4-3
ASSQDASGVHNEQF
>TRBJ2-5|NA|TRBV7-2
ASSLGAGALETQY
>TRBJ1-6|NA|TRBV5-1
ASSPQVSTGVSYNSPLH
>TRBJ2-1|NA|TRBV18
ASSPLAGAYNEQF
>TRBJ1-2|NA|TRBV6-5
ASKNAGGGGGGYT
>TRBJ2-5|NA|TRBV5-1
ASSLSLAIQGTQY
>TRBJ1-2|NA|TRBV19
ASSMAGAYGYT
>TRBJ1-6|once|TRBV19
ASQTEWNSPLH
>TRBJ2-1|NA|TRBV25-1
ASSESGFTNNEQF
>TRBJ2-1|NA|TRBV19
ASSSGYNEQF
>TRBJ2-7|NA|TRBV4-1
ASSEEGQSSLREQY
>TRBJ2-3|few|TRBV7-2
ASSSGLAPDTQY
>TRBJ1-5|NA|TRBV4-2
ASSQDYGDNQPQH
>TRBJ1-6|once|TRBV9
ASSPHSTYNSPLH
>TRBJ1-5|NA|TRBV15
ATSRDDRGNQPQH
>TRBJ2-2|NA|TRBV18
ASSTGTGKDTGELF